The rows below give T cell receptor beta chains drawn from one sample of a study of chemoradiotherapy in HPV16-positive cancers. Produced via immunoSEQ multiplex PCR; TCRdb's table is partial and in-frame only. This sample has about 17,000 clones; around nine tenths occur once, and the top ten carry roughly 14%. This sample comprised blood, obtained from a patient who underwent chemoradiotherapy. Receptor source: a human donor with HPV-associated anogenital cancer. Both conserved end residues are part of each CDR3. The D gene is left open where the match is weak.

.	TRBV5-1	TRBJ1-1	CASSWAENTEAFF
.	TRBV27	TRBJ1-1	CASSYSDRNTEAFF
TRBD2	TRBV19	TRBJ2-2	CASSIGLAGFANTGELFF
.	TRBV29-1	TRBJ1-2	CSVEGGAGYGYTF
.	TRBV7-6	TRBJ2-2	CASSTGGSDNTGELFF
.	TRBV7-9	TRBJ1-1	CASSPTVGANTEAFF
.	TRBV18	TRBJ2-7	CASSPVVGYEQYF
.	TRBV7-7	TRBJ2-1	CASSATEHSYNEQFF
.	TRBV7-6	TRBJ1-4	CASSLALAGFNEKLFF
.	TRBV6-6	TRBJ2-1	CASSYGPPSDEQFF
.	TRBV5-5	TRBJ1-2	CASSFDGTNYGYTF
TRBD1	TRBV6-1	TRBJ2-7	CASSARPGQGAYEQYF
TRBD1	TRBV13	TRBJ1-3	CASSRSRGRGNTIYF
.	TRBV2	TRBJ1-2	CASSGVSGYGYTF
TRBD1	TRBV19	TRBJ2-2	CASKRDRNTGELFF
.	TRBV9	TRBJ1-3	CASSASGVNTIYF
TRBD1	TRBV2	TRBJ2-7	CASSEWDRASYEQYF
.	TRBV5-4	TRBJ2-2	CASSLAGVVPGELFF
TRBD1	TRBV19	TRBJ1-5	CASWDRVSNQPQHF
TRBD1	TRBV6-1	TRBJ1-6	CASSEEGQGFSPLHF
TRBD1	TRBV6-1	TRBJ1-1	CASSEVRTGDPEAFF
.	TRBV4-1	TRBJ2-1	CASSQVEAGDREQFF
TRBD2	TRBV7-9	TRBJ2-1	CASSSPAGGVSYNEQFF
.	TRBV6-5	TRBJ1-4	CASSQTARTNEKLFF
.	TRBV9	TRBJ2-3	CASSVGGDPGDTQYF
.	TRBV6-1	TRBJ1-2	CASRDPTIPNYGYTF
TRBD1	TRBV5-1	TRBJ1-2	CASSAGGVDYGYTF
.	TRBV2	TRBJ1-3	CASSQNSGNTIYF
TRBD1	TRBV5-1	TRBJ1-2	CASRIQGALNYGYTF
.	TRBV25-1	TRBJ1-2	CASSPGTFYGYTF
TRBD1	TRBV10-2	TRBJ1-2	CASAIGQGLNYGYTF
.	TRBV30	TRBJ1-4	CAWSVRSNLGRKLFF
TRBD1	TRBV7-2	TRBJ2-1	CASSLATRQGQQFF
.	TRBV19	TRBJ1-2	CASSIGTFPGYTF
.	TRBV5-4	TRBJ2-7	CASSLGQGTTYEQYF
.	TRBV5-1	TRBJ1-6	CASSFGPPDNSPLHF
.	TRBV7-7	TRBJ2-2	CASSSGWTAANTGELFF
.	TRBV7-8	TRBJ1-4	CASRGGQTNEKLFF
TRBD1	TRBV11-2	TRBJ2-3	CASSLTGGTGTDTQYF
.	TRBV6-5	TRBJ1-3	CASSYTQGSGNTIYF
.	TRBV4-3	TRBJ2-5	CASSQVRGISGLEETQYF
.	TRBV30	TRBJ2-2	CAWTRENSGELFF
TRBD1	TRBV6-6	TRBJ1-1	CASSTPTGVDTEAFF
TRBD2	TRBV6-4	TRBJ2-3	CASSPSGGSTDTQYF